This TCR beta chain is drawn from a study of cytomegalovirus exposure and HLA in healthy donors. Study-wide points: Later on, analysis showed that most CMV-associated TCR beta chains appeared to be HLA-restricted.

The study ran its PCR with 60 Vbeta and 13 Jbeta primers. The repertoire was sequenced with immunoSEQ multiplex PCR; TCRdb's copy has only in-frame clones and lacks some. The sample holds about 190,000 clones, over 80% seen once. The CDR3 spans 14 residues. Germline CDR1 reads PRHDT; CDR2 reads FYEKMQ (reference sequence). Losses at the gene ends were 7 bases for V and 11 bases for J; bases not matched to a gene: 14. A word on this clone: Antigen unknown.

This sequence joins TRBV13 and TRBJ2-5, with 9 bases that match TRBD2. Sequenced sample: PBMCs. The TCR sequence derives from a man aged 25 to 45 in good health and CMV-seronegative. The CDR3 bases are TGTGCCAGCAAGGTGGCGGGGGGGCCGAGGGAGCAGTACTTC. Translation: CASKVAGGPREQYF.